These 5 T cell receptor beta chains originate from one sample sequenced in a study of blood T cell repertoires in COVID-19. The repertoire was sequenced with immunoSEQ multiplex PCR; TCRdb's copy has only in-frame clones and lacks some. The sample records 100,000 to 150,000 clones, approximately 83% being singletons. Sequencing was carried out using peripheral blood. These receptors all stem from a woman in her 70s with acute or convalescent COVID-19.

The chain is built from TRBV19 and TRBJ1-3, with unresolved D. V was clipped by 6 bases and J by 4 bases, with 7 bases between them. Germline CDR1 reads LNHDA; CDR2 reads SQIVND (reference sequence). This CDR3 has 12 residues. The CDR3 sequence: CASRMGGNTIYF. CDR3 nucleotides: TGTGCCAGTAGGATGGGCGGAAACACCATATATTTT.

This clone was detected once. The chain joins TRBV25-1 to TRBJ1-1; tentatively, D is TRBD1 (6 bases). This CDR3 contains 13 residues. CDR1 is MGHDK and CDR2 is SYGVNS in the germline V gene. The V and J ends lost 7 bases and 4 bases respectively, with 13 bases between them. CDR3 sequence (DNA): TGTGCCAGCAAGAGACAGGAGGCCACTGAAGCTTTCTTT. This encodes CASKRQEATEAFF.

For the CDR3, the DNA is TGCGCCAGCAGCCAAGGGACAGGGAAAGAGACCCAGTACTTC. This translates into CASSQGTGKETQYF. The V call is TRBV4-3, the J call TRBJ2-5, with 8 positions matching TRBD1. This CDR3 comprises 14 residues. V shed 1 base and J 3 bases; nucleotides not matched to a gene: 1. Per germline, CDR1 LGHNA and CDR2 YSLEER.

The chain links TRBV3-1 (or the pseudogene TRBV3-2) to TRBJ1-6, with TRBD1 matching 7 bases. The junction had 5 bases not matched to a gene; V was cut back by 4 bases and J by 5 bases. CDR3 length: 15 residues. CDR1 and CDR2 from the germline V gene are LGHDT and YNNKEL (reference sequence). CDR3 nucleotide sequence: TGTGCCAGCAGCCCATCGGGACAGAATAATTCACCCCTCCACTTT. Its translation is CASSPSGQNNSPLHF.

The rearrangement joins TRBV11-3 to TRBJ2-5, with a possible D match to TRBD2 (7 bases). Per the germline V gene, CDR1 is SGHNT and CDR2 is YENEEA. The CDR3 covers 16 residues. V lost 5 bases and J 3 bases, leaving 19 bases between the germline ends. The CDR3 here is CASSPLGTRGEETQYF. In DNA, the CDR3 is TGTGCCAGCAGCCCCCTCGGGACACGGGGGGAAGAGACCCAGTACTTC.